The clone carrying this T cell receptor (beta chain) occurred a few times. The antigen remains undetermined. Using its own MiXCR run on the 5' RACE reads, TCRdb lists one record per CDR3 protein. The profile covers a few hundred thousand distinct CDR3 sequences, with approximately 11% appearing a single time and about 6.8% taken by the ten largest. These data come from a study of CD8 T cells in ankylosing spondylitis. This CDR3 spans 12 amino acids. Germline loops: CDR1 SGHNT, CDR2 YENEEA. Trimming removed 9 bases at V and 8 bases at J, with 15 bases between. Notes on the study in general: The clones that were linked to disease were reported to be significantly enriched in matched synovial fluid samples from ankylosing spondylitis patients.

Input material: blood, either unsorted or a sorted T cell fraction (not recorded which). The clonotype comes from a male donor with ankylosing spondylitis or in good health (not recorded which). The rearrangement uses TRBV11-3 and TRBJ2-3; TRBD2 is a possible D gene (7 bases). The CDR3 reads CASHPRGGTQYF. CDR3 DNA sequence: TGTGCCAGTCACCCGAGGGGGGGTACGCAGTATTTT.